These 15 T cell receptor beta chains originate from one sample sequenced in a study of spatial heterogeneity in lung cancer. Study observations and caveats: Counts that tracked tumor mutation counts were those of expanded intratumoral alpha and beta TCRs.

From the 5' RACE reads, TCRdb called clonotypes with MiXCR, one entry per CDR3 protein. The repertoire includes more than 25,000 distinct CDR3 sequences, 7.1% of them detected once, and approximately 23% sits in the top ten. Their antigens remain unidentified. Time point here: sample taken at primary tumor resection. The input for sequencing was lung tumor tissue, taken at surgery. These TCRs come from a male donor with early-stage non-small cell lung cancer.

This clonotype was counted at least ten times. The chain links TRBV28 to TRBJ2-3; D not resolved. The CDR3 length is 15 residues. Germline assignment: CDR1 MDHEN and CDR2 SYDVKM. V was cut by 2 bases and J by 2 bases, with 11 bases left in between. The CDR3 DNA is TGTGCCAGCAGTTTAGAATCCAGTCTCACAGATACGCAGTATTTT. Translation gives CASSLESSLTDTQYF. Complete variable domain (other parts from reference TRBV28 and TRBJ2-3): DVKVTQSSRYLVKRTGEKVFLECVQDMDHENMFWYRQDPGLGLRLIYFSYDVKMKEKGDIPEGYSVSREKKERFSLILESASTNQTSMYLCASSLESSLTDTQYFGPGTRLTVL.

This clonotype has ten or more counts. The genes are TRBV20-1 and TRBJ1-2; D call uncertain. Trimming removed 3 bases from V and 5 bases from J, with 10 bases in between. Germline V gives CDR1 DFQATT, CDR2 SNEGSKA (reference sequence). This CDR3 has 12 amino acids. The CDR3 region has the DNA TGCAGTGCTAGCCGGGTCCTATATGGCTACACCTTC. This sequence encodes CSASRVLYGYTF.

This chain connects TRBV12-3 or TRBV12-4 to TRBJ1-5; D possibly corresponds to TRBD1 (5 bases). The V and J ends lost 6 bases and 7 bases respectively, with 10 bases between them. This CDR3 spans 12 amino acids. DNA for the CDR3: TGTGCCAGCAGAGGGGTAGGCCAGCCCCAGCATTTT. The encoded protein is CASRGVGQPQHF.

This clonotype appeared a few times. This chain links TRBV6-5 with TRBJ2-5; perhaps D is TRBD1 or TRBD2 (5 bases each). The CDR3 totals 14 residues. V was shortened by 6 bases and J by 10 bases, with 21 bases between the two germline ends. Germline V gene data show CDR1 as MNHEY and CDR2 as SVGAGI. The CDR3 region is CASRDSPGPHDQYF. The CDR3 DNA is TGTGCCAGCAGGGACTCTCCGGGGCCCCATGACCAGTACTTC.

This clonotype was seen repeatedly, ten times or more. V is TRBV10-1 and J is TRBJ2-3; the D is unclear. The V and J ends lost 4 bases and 1 base respectively, with 6 bases between them. Germline CDR1 is WNHNN and CDR2 is SYGVQD (reference sequence). The CDR3 length is 13 residues. CDR3 nucleotide sequence: TGCGCCAGCAGTGCAGGAGGCACAGATACGCAGTATTTT. Translation gives CASSAGGTDTQYF.

This clonotype was counted ten times or more. The rearrangement uses TRBV20-1 and TRBJ2-1; a possible D gene is TRBD1 (5 bases). Germline assignment: CDR1 DFQATT and CDR2 SNEGSKA (reference sequence). The CDR3 sequence is 14 residues long. Trimming shortened V by 6 bases and J by 7 bases, and 19 bases separated the two germline ends. The CDR3 sequence is CSALSWARANEQFF. For the CDR3, the DNA is TGCAGTGCGCTTTCATGGGCCAGGGCGAATGAGCAGTTCTTC.

There are many counts of this clonotype. The chain couples TRBV6-2 or TRBV6-3 to TRBJ2-3; D is ambiguous. The CDR3 extends over 12 amino acids. Germline CDR1 MNHEY, CDR2 SVGEGT. V lost 6 bases and J lost 3, with 7 bases in between. Here the CDR3 DNA reads TGTGCCAGCAGAGATGTAACAGATACGCAGTATTTT. Translation gives CASRDVTDTQYF.

The rearrangement joins TRBV20-1 to TRBJ1-2; 9 nucleotides line up with TRBD1. Germline CDR1 DFQATT, CDR2 SNEGSKA (reference sequence). Germline trimming cut 6 bases from V and 6 bases from J; bases unmatched to any gene: 11. The CDR3 consists of 14 residues. The CDR3 loop reads CSAKQGAVLNGYTF. The CDR3 bases are TGCAGTGCAAAACAGGGGGCGGTCCTAAATGGCTACACCTTC.

The sample holds many counts of this clonotype. J is TRBJ2-1 and V is TRBV6-5, with TRBD1 matching 9 bases. This CDR3 is built from 16 residues. Trimming removed 5 bases from V and 5 bases from J; junction bases left unmatched: 10. CDR1 is MNHEY, CDR2 SVGAGI, per germline. CDR3 sequence (DNA): TGTGCCAGCAGTCCCACCGGGACAGGGCGCAACAATGAGCAGTTCTTC. This sequence encodes CASSPTGTGRNNEQFF.

V usage is TRBV3-1 and J usage is TRBJ2-3; D is uncertain. The germline V gene has CDR1 LGHDT and CDR2 YNNKEL (reference sequence). V was trimmed by 5 bases and J by 0 bases, leaving 6 bases between them. The CDR3 length is 13 residues. The CDR3 spells CASSTQSTDTQYF. DNA of the CDR3: TGTGCCAGCAGCACCCAGAGCACAGATACGCAGTATTTT.

This clonotype is medium-sized in the sample. The chain joins TRBV21-1 to TRBJ1-6; TRBD1, as called in the table, went unchecked against the DNA. TRBV21-1 corresponds to a pseudogene. The CDR3 length is 17 residues. CDR3 residues: CASSKRWNRARNSPLHF. The CDR3 DNA reads TGTGCCAGCAGCAAACGTTGGAACAGGGCGCGTAATTCACCCCTCCACTTT.

In its sample, this clonotype was seen a few times. The J gene is TRBJ2-1, the V gene TRBV29-1, with D possibly TRBD1 on 6 matching bases. Trimming pared 6 bases from V and 6 bases from J, leaving 18 bases between. Looked up from germline, CDR1 is SQVTM and CDR2 is ANQGSEA. The CDR3 covers 14 residues. The CDR3 protein is CSVNRQASGNEQFF. In nucleotides, the CDR3 is TGCAGCGTGAACCGACAGGCGTCGGGCAATGAGCAGTTCTTC.

The rearrangement links TRBV27 to TRBJ1-1; 8 bases map to TRBD1. Per germline, CDR1 MNHEY and CDR2 SMNVEV (reference sequence). The CDR3 consists of 15 residues. The J segment lost 5 bases and the V segment lost 6 bases, leaving 11 bases of the junction unmatched. CDR3 in amino acids: CASRRRQGRETEAFF. In DNA, the CDR3 is TGTGCCAGCAGGCGCCGACAGGGGCGGGAAACTGAAGCTTTCTTT.

J is TRBJ1-6 and V is TRBV15; D gene ambiguous. This CDR3 has 13 residues. Germline CDR1 and CDR2: LNHNV and YYDKDF (reference sequence). V lost 9 bases, J lost 0 bases, and 6 bases lay in between. This chain's CDR3 is CATRDSYNSPLHF. CDR3 nucleotides: TGTGCCACGAGGGACTCCTATAATTCACCCCTCCACTTT. Together with reference TRBV15 and TRBJ1-6, the CDR3 gives the full variable domain: DAMVIQNPRYQVTQFGKPVTLSCSQTLNHNVMYWYQQKSSQAPKLLFHYYDKDFNNEADTPDNFQSRRPNTSFCFLDIRSPGLGDTAMYLCATRDSYNSPLHFGNGTRLTVT.

This chain uses TRBV27 with TRBJ2-7; weak D call: TRBD1 (5 bases). Germline-derived CDR1 and CDR2 are MNHEY and SMNVEV (reference sequence). There are 16 residues in the CDR3. V was cut by 2 bases and J by 5 bases, with 19 bases left in between. The CDR3 nucleotides are TGTGCCAGCAGTTTAAGGAGTTCCCCCAGGGTCCACGAGCAGTACTTC. It translates to CASSLRSSPRVHEQYF.